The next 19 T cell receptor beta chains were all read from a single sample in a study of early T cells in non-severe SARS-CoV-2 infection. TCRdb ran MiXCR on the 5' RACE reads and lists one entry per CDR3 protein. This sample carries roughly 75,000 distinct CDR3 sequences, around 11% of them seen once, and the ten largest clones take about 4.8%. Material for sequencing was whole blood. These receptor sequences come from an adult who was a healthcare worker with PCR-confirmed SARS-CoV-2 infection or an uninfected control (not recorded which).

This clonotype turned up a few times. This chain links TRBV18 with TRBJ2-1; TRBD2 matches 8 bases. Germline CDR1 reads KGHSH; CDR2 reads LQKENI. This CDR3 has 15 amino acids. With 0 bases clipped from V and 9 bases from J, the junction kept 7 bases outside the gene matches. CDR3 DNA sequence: TGTGCCAGCTCACCACCGAGCGGGGGAAGGAGTGAGCAGTTCTTC. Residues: CASSPPSGGRSEQFF.

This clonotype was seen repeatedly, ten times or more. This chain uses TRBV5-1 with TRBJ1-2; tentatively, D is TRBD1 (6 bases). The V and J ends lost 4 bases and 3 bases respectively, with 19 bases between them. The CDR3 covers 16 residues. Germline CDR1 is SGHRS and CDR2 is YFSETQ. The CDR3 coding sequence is TGCGCCAGCAGCCCGGGACACTTCCAAAGGGACTATGGCTACACCTTC. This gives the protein CASSPGHFQRDYGYTF.

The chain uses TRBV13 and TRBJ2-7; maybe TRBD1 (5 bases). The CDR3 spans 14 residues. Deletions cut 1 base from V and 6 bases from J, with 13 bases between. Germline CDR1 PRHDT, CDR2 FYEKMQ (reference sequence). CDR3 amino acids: CASSLVSGLSEQYF. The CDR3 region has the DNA TGTGCCAGCAGCTTAGTGTCAGGGTTGAGCGAGCAGTACTTC. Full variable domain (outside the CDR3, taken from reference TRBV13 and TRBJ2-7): AAGVIQSPRHLIKEKRETATLKCYPIPRHDTVYWYQQGPGQDPQFLISFYEKMQSDKGSIPDRFSAQQFSDYHSELNMSSLELGDSALYFCASSLVSGLSEQYFGPGTRLTVT.

The CDR3 region has the DNA TGTGCCAGCACCCGGACAGGTTGGCCAGATACGCAGTATTTT. It yields the protein CASTRTGWPDTQYF. The chain recombines TRBV6-5 with TRBJ2-3, with 7 bases fitting TRBD1. With V trimmed by 7 bases and J by 4 bases, 8 bases remained unmatched. This CDR3 contains 14 residues. The germline V gene encodes CDR1 MNHEY and CDR2 SVGAGI.

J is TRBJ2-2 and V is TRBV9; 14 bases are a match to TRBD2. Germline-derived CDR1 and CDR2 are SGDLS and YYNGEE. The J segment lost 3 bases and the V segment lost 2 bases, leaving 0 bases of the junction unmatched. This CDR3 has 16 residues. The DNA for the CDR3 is TGTGCCAGCAGCGTGGGACTAGCGGGGGACACCGGGGAGCTGTTTTTT. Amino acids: CASSVGLAGDTGELFF. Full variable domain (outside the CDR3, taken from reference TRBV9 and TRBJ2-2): DSGVTQTPKHLITATGQRVTLRCSPRSGDLSVYWYQQSLDQGLQFLIQYYNGEERAKGNILERFSAQQFPDLHSELNLSSLELGDSALYFCASSVGLAGDTGELFFGEGSRLTVL.

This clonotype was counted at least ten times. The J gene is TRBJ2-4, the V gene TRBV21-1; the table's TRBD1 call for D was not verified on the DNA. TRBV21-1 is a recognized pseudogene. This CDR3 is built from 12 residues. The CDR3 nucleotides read TGTGCCAGCTGGTGGGGCCGAAACATTCAGTACTTC. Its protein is CASWWGRNIQYF.

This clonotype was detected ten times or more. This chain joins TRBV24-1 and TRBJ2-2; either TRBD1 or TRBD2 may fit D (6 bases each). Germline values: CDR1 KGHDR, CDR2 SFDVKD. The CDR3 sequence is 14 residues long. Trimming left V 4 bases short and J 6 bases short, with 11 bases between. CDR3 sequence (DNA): TGTGCCACCAGTGACCCGAGGGGGGCCGGGGAGCTGTTTTTT. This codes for CATSDPRGAGELFF.

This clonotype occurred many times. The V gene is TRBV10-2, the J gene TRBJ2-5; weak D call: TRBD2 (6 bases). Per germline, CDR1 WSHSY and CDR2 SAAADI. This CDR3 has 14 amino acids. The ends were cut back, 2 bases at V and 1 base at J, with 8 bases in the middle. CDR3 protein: CASSERRGQETQYF. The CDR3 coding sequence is TGCGCCAGCAGTGAGCGGCGGGGCCAAGAGACCCAGTACTTC.

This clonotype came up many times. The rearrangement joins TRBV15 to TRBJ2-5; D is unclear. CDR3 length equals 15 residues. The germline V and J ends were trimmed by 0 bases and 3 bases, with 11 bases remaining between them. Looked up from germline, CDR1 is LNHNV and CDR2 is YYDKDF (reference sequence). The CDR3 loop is CATSRDTTRKETQYF. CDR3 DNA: TGTGCCACCAGCAGAGATACCACCCGGAAAGAGACCCAGTACTTC.

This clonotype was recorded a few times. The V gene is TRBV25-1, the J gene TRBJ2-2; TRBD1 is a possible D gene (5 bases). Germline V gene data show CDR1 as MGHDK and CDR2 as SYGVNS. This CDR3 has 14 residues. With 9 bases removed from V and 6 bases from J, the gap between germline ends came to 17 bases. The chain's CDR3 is CASRVTGLAGELFF. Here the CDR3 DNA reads TGTGCCAGTCGAGTTACAGGATTGGCCGGGGAGCTGTTTTTT.

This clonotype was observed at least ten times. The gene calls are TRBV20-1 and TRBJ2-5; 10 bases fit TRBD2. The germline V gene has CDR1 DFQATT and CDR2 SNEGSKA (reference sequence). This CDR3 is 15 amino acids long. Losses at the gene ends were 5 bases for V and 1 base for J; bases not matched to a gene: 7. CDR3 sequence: CSAYRTSGAQETQYF. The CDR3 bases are TGCAGTGCTTATAGGACTAGCGGCGCCCAAGAGACCCAGTACTTC.

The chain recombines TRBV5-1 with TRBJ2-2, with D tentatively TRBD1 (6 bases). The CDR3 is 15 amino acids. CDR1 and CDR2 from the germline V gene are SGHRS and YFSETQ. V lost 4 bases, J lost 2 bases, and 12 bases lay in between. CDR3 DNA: TGCGCCAGCAGCAGGGGACACACTAACACCGGGGAGCTGTTTTTT. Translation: CASSRGHTNTGELFF.

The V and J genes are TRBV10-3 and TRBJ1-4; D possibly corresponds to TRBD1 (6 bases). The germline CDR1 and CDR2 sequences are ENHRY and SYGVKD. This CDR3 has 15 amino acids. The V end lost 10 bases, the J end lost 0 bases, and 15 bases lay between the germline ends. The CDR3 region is CATGVGSATNEKLFF. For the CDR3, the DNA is TGTGCCACAGGGGTGGGATCCGCAACTAATGAAAAACTGTTTTTT.

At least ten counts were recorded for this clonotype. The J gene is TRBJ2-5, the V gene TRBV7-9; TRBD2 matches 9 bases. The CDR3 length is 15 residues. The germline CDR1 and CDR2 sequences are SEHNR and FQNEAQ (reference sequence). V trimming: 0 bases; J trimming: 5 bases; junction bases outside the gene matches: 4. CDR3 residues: CASSLAVAGVETQYF. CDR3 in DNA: TGTGCCAGCAGCTTAGCGGTAGCGGGGGTTGAGACCCAGTACTTC.

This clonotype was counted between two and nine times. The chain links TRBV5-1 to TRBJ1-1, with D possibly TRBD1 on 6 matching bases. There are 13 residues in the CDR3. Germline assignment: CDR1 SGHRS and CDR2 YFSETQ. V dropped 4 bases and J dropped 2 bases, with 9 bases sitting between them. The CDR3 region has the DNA TGCGCCAGCAGCCCGGACAGCAACACTGAAGCTTTCTTT. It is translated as CASSPDSNTEAFF.

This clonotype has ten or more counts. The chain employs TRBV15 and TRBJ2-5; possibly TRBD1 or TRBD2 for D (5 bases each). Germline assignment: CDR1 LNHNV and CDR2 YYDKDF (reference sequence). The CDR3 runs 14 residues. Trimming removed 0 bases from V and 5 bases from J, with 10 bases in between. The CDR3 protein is CATSRDRWGETQYF. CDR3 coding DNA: TGTGCCACCAGCAGAGATCGGTGGGGGGAGACCCAGTACTTC. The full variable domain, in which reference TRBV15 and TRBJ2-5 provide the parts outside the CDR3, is DAMVIQNPRYQVTQFGKPVTLSCSQTLNHNVMYWYQQKSSQAPKLLFHYYDKDFNNEADTPDNFQSRRPNTSFCFLDIRSPGLGDTAMYLCATSRDRWGETQYFGPGTRLLVL.

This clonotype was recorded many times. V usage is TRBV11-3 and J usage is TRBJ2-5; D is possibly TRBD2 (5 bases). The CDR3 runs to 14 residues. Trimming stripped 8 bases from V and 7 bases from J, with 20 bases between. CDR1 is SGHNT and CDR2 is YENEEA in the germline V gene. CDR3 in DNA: TGTGCCAGCGCACTAGGGTCTTCCTCCCCGACCCAGTACTTC. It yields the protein CASALGSSSPTQYF.

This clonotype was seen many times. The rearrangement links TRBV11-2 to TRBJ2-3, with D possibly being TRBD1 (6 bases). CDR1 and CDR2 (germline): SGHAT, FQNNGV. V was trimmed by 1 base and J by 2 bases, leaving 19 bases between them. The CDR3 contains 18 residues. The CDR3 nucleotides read TGTGCCAGCAGCTTAGGGTATGGAGGACAGCCGTACACAGATACGCAGTATTTT. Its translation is CASSLGYGGQPYTDTQYF.

The CDR3 DNA is TGCAGTGCTTCCAACAGGGGCCGGAATGATGAAAAACTGTTTTTT. This translates into CSASNRGRNDEKLFF. The chain uses TRBV20-1 and TRBJ1-4; 7 positions match TRBD1. With 5 bases clipped from V and 6 bases from J, the junction kept 12 bases outside the gene matches. The length of the CDR3 is 15 residues. CDR1 is DFQATT and CDR2 is SNEGSKA in the germline V gene (reference sequence).